The T cell receptor beta chain under discussion was sequenced for a study of T cells in localized non-small cell lung cancer. A note on this clone: The target antigen is unknown.

Study conclusions and caveats: Longer overall survival accompanied higher blood T cell density. Heterogeneity is still possible, as just one tumor region was sequenced.

The protocol was immunoSEQ multiplex PCR, while the TCRdb copy is restricted to in-frame clones and leaves out a portion. The repertoire consists of about 2,300 clones, with around 21% occurring once and the leading ten covering about an eighth. The sample consisted of lung tumor tissue, taken before any cancer treatment. The TCR comes from a man aged 40-75 years with stage I lung adenocarcinoma.

The CDR3 loop is CASSLATGGWEQYF. In DNA form, the CDR3 reads TGTGCCAGCAGTTTAGCGACAGGGGGGTGGGAGCAGTACTTC. The rearrangement uses TRBV6-8 and TRBJ2-7; 9 bases fit TRBD1. Looked up from germline, CDR1 is MNHGY and CDR2 is SAAAGT. Germline trimming cut 4 bases from V and 7 bases from J; bases unmatched to any gene: 8. This CDR3 contains 14 residues.